A single sample is the source of the 10 T cell receptor beta chains below, sequenced in a study of blood T cells in healthy people across ages. Through a sample-barcoded 5' primer and a J-beta primer mix, a second PCR was run for about 6 to 11 cycles. TCRdb fed the 5' RACE reads into MiXCR, producing one record per CDR3 protein. The profile covers more than 650,000 distinct CDR3 sequences, with approximately 22% appearing a single time and roughly a fifth taken by the ten largest. The sequenced sample consisted of blood. The receptors were gathered from a man aged 70-80 years in good health.

V and J are TRBV29-1 and TRBJ2-3, with D uncertain. The V end lost 5 bases, the J end lost 2 bases, and 20 bases lay between the germline ends. CDR1 SQVTM and CDR2 ANQGSEA come from the germline V gene. This CDR3 contains 16 residues. In nucleotides, the CDR3 is TGCAGCGTTCGTGGAACAATTGACTTACCCACAGATACGCAGTATTTT. Its translation: CSVRGTIDLPTDTQYF.

The chain links TRBV24-1 to TRBJ2-3; D is possibly TRBD2 (7 bases). CDR1 is KGHDR, CDR2 SFDVKD, per germline. The CDR3 totals 17 residues. V was pared by 7 bases and J by 0 bases, with 19 bases between. The CDR3 reads CATRERGGAASTDTQYF. The CDR3 bases are TGTGCCACCAGGGAAAGGGGGGGAGCAGCTAGCACAGATACGCAGTATTTT.

This clonotype was seen ten or more times. The chain is built from TRBV12-3 or TRBV12-4 and TRBJ1-4; D may be TRBD1 (5 bases). Trimming pared 8 bases from V and 8 bases from J, leaving 18 bases between. CDR3 length: 14 amino acids. CDR3: CASGQTEGGEKLFF. The CDR3 DNA follows: TGTGCCAGCGGGCAGACAGAGGGAGGCGAAAAACTGTTTTTT.

The chain employs TRBV10-3 and TRBJ2-5; D remains ambiguous. The V gene lost 2 bases and the J gene lost 4 bases, with 11 bases spanning the gap. Germline V gene lookup returns CDR1 ENHRY and CDR2 SYGVKD. There are 14 residues in the CDR3. CDR3 amino acids: CAISEVRVGETQYF. The DNA of the CDR3 is TGTGCCATCAGTGAGGTTCGGGTTGGAGAGACCCAGTACTTC.

The J gene is TRBJ1-5, the V gene TRBV20-1; tentative D call: TRBD1 (6 bases). The V gene lost 6 bases and the J gene lost 1 base, with 13 bases spanning the gap. Germline CDR1 and CDR2: DFQATT and SNEGSKA (reference sequence). There are 14 residues in the CDR3. CDR3 region: CSASRGPSNQPQHF. The CDR3 DNA is TGCAGTGCGAGTCGGGGGCCAAGCAATCAGCCCCAGCATTTT.

The chain couples TRBV6-1 to TRBJ2-1, with TRBD1 as a possible D gene (5 bases). The CDR3 consists of 15 residues. Trimming removed 3 bases from V and 0 bases from J, with 9 bases in between. Germline V lookup: CDR1 MNHNS, CDR2 SASEGT. The CDR3 loop is CASSEWQGSYNEQFF. The CDR3 DNA is TGTGCCAGCAGTGAGTGGCAGGGCTCCTACAATGAGCAGTTCTTC.

The CDR3 spells CASSPTGGYNEQFF. CDR3 bases: TGTGCCAGCTCACCGACAGGGGGGTACAATGAGCAGTTCTTC. The chain employs TRBV18 and TRBJ2-5; 9 bases fit TRBD1. Near its end, the DNA agrees better with TRBJ2-1, so the J call may be wrong. The CDR3 loop spans 14 amino acids. CDR1 is KGHSH, CDR2 LQKENI, per germline.

The V and J genes are TRBV5-6 and TRBJ1-1, with D possibly TRBD1 on 5 matching bases. Trimming took off 7 bases at V and 0 bases at J, with 13 bases between the two ends. This CDR3 has 14 residues. Germline CDR1 SGHDT, CDR2 YYEEEE. The CDR3 here is CASGRTRMNTEAFF. DNA for the CDR3: TGTGCCAGCGGCCGGACACGGATGAACACTGAAGCTTTCTTT.

The chain couples TRBV6-1 to TRBJ1-1; unclear D gene. Germline values: CDR1 MNHNS, CDR2 SASEGT. This CDR3 is built from 11 residues. Trimming took off 4 bases at V and 3 bases at J, with 3 bases between the two ends. The CDR3 reads CASSVDTEAFF. In nucleotides, the CDR3 is TGTGCCAGCAGTGTGGACACTGAAGCTTTCTTT.

The genes are TRBV11-2 and TRBJ2-6; D call uncertain. V lost 5 bases to trimming and J lost 0 bases, with 5 bases between them. The CDR3 is 14 residues long. CDR1 is SGHAT, CDR2 FQNNGV, per germline. CDR3 nucleotide sequence: TGTGCCAGCAGCCCTTCCTCTGGGGCCAACGTCCTGACTTTC. It specifies CASSPSSGANVLTF.